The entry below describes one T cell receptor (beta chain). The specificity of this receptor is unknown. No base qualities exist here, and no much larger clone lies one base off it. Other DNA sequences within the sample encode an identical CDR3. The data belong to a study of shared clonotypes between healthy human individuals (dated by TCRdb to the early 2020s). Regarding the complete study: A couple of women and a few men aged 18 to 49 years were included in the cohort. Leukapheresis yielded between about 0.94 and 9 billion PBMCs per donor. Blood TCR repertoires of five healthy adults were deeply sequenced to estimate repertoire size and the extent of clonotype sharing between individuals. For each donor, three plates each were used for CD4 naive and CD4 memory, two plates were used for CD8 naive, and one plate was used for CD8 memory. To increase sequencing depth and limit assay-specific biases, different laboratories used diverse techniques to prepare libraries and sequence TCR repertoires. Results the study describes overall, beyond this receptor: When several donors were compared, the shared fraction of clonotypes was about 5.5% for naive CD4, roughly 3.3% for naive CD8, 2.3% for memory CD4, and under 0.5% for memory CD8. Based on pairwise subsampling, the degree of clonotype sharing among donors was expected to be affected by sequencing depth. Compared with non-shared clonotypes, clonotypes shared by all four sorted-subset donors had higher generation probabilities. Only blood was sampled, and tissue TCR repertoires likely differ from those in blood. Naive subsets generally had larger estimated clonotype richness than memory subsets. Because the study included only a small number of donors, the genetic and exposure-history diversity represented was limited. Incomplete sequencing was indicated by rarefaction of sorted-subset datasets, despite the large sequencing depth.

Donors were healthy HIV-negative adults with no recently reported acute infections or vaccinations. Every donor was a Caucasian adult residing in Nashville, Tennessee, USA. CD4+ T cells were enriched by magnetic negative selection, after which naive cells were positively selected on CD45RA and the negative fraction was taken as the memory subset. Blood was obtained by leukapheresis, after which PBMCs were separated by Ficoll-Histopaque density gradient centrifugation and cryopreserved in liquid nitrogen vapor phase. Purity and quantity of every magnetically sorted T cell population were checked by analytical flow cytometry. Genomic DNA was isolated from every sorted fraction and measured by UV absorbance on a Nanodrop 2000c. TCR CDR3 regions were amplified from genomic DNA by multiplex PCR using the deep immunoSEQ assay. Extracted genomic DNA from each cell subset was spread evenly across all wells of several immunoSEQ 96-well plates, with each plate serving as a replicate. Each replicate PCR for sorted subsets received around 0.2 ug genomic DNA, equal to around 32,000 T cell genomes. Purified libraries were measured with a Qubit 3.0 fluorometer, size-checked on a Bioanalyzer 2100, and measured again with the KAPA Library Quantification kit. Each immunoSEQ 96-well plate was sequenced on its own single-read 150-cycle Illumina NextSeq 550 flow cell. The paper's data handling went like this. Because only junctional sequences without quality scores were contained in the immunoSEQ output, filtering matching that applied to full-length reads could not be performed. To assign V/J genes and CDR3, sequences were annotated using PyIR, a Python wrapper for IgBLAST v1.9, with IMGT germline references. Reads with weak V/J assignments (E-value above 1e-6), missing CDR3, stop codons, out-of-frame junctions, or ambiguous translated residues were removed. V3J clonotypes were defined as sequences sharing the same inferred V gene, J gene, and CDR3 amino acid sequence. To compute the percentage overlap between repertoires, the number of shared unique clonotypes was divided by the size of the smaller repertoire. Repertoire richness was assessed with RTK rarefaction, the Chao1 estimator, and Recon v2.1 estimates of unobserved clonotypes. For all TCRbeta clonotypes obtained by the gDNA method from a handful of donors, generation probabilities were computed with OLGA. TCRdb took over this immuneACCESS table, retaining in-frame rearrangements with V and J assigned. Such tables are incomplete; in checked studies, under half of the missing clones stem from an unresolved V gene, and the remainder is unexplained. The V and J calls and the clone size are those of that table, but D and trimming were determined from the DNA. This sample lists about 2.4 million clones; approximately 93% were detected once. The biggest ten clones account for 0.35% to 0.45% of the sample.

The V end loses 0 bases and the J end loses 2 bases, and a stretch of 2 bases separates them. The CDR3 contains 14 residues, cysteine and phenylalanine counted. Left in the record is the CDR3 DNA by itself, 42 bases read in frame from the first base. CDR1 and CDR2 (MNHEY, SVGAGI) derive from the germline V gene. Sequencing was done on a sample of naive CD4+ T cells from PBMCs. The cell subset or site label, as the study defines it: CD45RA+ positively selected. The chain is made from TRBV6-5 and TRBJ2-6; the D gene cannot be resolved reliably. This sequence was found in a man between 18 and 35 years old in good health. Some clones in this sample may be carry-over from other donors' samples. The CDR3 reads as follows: CASSYSTGANVLTF. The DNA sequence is TGTGCCAGCAGTTACTCCACTGGGGCCAACGTCCTGACTTTC.